This entry describes one TCR beta chain. Its antigen is as yet unknown. Stated treatment: approximately nine-day PBMC culture with coronavirus spike peptide pools or control peptides (ViraFEST assay). The V gene lost 8 bases and the J gene lost 2 bases, with 15 bases spanning the gap. The CDR3 extends over 14 amino acids. CDR1 MNHNS and CDR2 SASEGT come from the germline V gene. The study sequenced cultured CD4+ T cell DNA using the Oncomine TCR Beta short-read assay. TCRdb reanalysed the PCR reads using MiXCR and keeps one entry per CDR3 protein. The data hold around 10,000 distinct CDR3 sequences, with around 61% observed a single time. The record originates from a study of vaccination and CD4 T cells after COVID-19.

The chain is built from TRBV6-1 and TRBJ1-2; no reliable D call. The sample taken for sequencing was CD4+ T cells from blood, cultured in vitro. This sequence originates from a human donor who had recovered from COVID-19. The CDR3 region is CASSPGGENYGYTF. Written as DNA, the CDR3 is TGTGCCAGCTCTCCCGGCGGGGAAAACTATGGCTACACCTTC.